Following are 2 T cell receptor beta chains from one sample sequenced in a study of T cells after posttransplantation cyclophosphamide. Cells defined as naive were viable CD3+CD4+ or CD3+CD8+ and CCR7+CD45RA+CD45RO-CD95-CD27+CD28+. Method: immunoSEQ multiplex PCR; TCRdb's copy keeps in-frame clones and lacks some. The data contain about 31,000 clones, 75% to 95% of them singletons. The sample comprised naive CD4+ T cells sorted from PBMCs. These receptors originate from a woman aged 60-75 years in good health, CMV-negative, and a related stem cell transplant donor.

This clone has just a few counts. This chain links TRBV19 with TRBJ1-4, with D maybe TRBD1 (5 bases). The CDR3 is 14 amino acids. The V end was cut by 6 bases, the J end by 8 bases, with 16 bases between. Germline lookup yields CDR1 LNHDA and CDR2 SQIVND (reference sequence). The CDR3 here is CASSKTASKEKLFF. DNA for the CDR3: TGTGCCAGTAGCAAGACAGCGAGTAAAGAAAAACTGTTTTTT. Drawing the rest from reference TRBV19 and TRBJ1-4, the complete variable domain is DGGITQSPKYLFRKEGQNVTLSCEQNLNHDAMYWYRQDPGQGLRLIYYSQIVNDFQKGDIAEGYSVSREKKESFPLTVTSAQKNPTAFYLCASSKTASKEKLFFGSGTQLSVL.

The rearrangement links TRBV28 to TRBJ1-2; TRBD1 is a possible D gene (5 bases). The CDR3 covers 13 residues. The V end was cut by 6 bases, the J end by 5 bases, with 13 bases between. CDR1 is MDHEN, CDR2 SYDVKM, per germline. CDR3 nucleotides: TGTGCCAGCAGGCTTCCCACAGGATATGGCTACACCTTC. Encoded protein: CASRLPTGYGYTF.